Following are 8 T cell receptor beta chains from one sample sequenced in a study of OX40 agonist ivuxolimab in advanced cancers. The repertoire was sequenced with immunoSEQ multiplex PCR; TCRdb's copy has only in-frame clones and lacks some. The sample holds about 150,000 clones, roughly nine tenths seen once. The material sequenced was CD4+ or CD8+ T cells sorted from blood, taken in a trial of the OX40 agonist ivuxolimab. The receptors derive from an adult with an advanced solid tumor such as melanoma, head and neck, liver or kidney cancer.

The rearrangement uses TRBV7-2 and TRBJ2-6; no definite D call. The length of the CDR3 is 16 residues. V was cut by 3 bases and J by 0 bases, with 9 bases left in between. The V gene's germline CDR1 is SGHTA and CDR2 FQGNSA. The CDR3 region is CASSFYRFSGANVLTF. As DNA, the CDR3 is TGTGCCAGCAGCTTCTATCGGTTCTCTGGGGCCAACGTCCTGACTTTC.

The rearrangement joins TRBV9 to TRBJ2-7, with D perhaps matching TRBD2 (5 bases). CDR1 and CDR2 from the germline V gene are SGDLS and YYNGEE. CDR3 size: 11 residues. Trimming left V 4 bases short and J 7 bases short, with 9 bases between. CDR3 bases: TGTGCCAGCAGCTCCGGGGTAGAGCAGTACTTC. Translated, it gives CASSSGVEQYF.

The V call is TRBV28, the J call TRBJ2-5; TRBD1 aligns across 11 bases. The CDR3 extends over 15 amino acids. V shed 3 bases and J 5 bases; nucleotides not matched to a gene: 5. Germline values: CDR1 MDHEN, CDR2 SYDVKM. The CDR3 DNA sequence: TGTGCCAGCAGTTTGGAGGGACAGGGGGACGAGACCCAGTACTTC. Its protein product is CASSLEGQGDETQYF.

The chain couples TRBV10-3 to TRBJ1-4, with 9 bases identical to TRBD1. CDR1 ENHRY and CDR2 SYGVKD come from the germline V gene. The CDR3 is 21 amino acids. Trimming at V came to 1 base and at J to 0 bases, leaving 15 bases not matched to a gene. CDR3 sequence reads: CAISEWPPGQGAVATNEKLFF. For the CDR3, the DNA is TGTGCCATCAGTGAGTGGCCCCCGGGACAGGGAGCCGTAGCAACTAATGAAAAACTGTTTTTT.

The genes are TRBV27 and TRBJ1-2, with TRBD1 identical over 9 bases. The CDR3 contains 15 residues. Trimming took 5 bases from V and 7 from J; bases not matched to a gene: 11. Germline V lookup: CDR1 MNHEY, CDR2 SMNVEV (reference sequence). In DNA, the CDR3 is TGTGCCAGCAGTCCGACCCCCCGGGACAGGGCTGGCTACACCTTC. This encodes CASSPTPRDRAGYTF.

The rearrangement joins TRBV7-2 to TRBJ2-5; 7 nucleotides agree with TRBD2. The CDR3 has 15 amino acids. Germline trimming cut 1 base from V and 0 bases from J; bases unmatched to any gene: 2. The germline CDR1 and CDR2 sequences are SGHTA and FQGNSA. CDR3 protein: CASSLGGTNQETQYF. CDR3 DNA sequence: TGTGCCAGCAGCTTAGGCGGGACTAACCAAGAGACCCAGTACTTC. Together with reference TRBV7-2 and TRBJ2-5, the CDR3 gives the full variable domain: GAGVSQSPSNKVTEKGKDVELRCDPISGHTALYWYRQSLGQGLEFLIYFQGNSAPDKSGLPSDRFSAERTGGSVSTLTIQRTQQEDSAVYLCASSLGGTNQETQYFGPGTRLLVL.

The chain carries TRBV5-1 and TRBJ1-6, with 7 bases lining up with TRBD1. The CDR3 has 15 residues. From germline, CDR1 is SGHRS and CDR2 YFSETQ. Trimming cost V 0 bases and J 6 bases; bases outside gene matches: 3. The chain's CDR3 is CASSLVGQSNSPLHF. The CDR3 DNA sequence: TGCGCCAGCAGCTTGGTGGGACAGTCTAATTCACCCCTCCACTTT.

V gene TRBV7-2 combines with J gene TRBJ2-7; 8 nucleotides line up with TRBD1. V was pared by 1 base and J by 2 bases, with 7 bases of the junction left unmatched. This CDR3 is built from 16 residues. From germline, CDR1 is SGHTA and CDR2 FQGNSA. As DNA, the CDR3 is TGTGCCAGCAGCTTAGGGACAGGGCTTAGAACCTACGAGCAGTACTTC. Protein: CASSLGTGLRTYEQYF.